The T cell receptor beta chain described here comes from a study of blood T cell repertoires in COVID-19 (TCRdb year 2020). Study-level background: Collaborator samples came from the United States, Italy and Spain and covered acute and convalescent phases of COVID-19. Subjects who had been exposed to COVID-19, were actively infected with it, or had recovered from it provided the deeply sampled blood TCRbeta repertoires that made up the dataset. The prospective study material was composed of cDNA or gDNA derived from T cells, B-cell-depleted T cells, or PBMCs. A de-identified subject ID, COVID-19 status, age in years and sex were almost always included in the sample metadata. Where HLA class I and class II types were available, the types were taken from metadata supplied by the sample provider, not from assay-based typing. The repertoires were released in a freely available public database intended as a resource for research on the immune response to SARS-CoV-2. Samples came from the ongoing ImmuneRACE study (first 160 participants) plus 1,254 subjects from 6 global collaborators. What the study reported, not specific to this receptor: The quantity of clinical and demographic metadata differed by source and by participant and was supplied without curation.

The collaborating institutions used their own protocols to collect whole blood in K2EDTA tubes. Collaborator samples were shipped for TCRbeta analysis as frozen whole blood, isolated PBMCs, or DNA extracted from either sample type. TCRbeta CDR3 regions were amplified from genomic DNA using the immunoSEQ Assay, a bias-controlled multiplex PCR. In the paper's pipeline: Nucleated cell counts per sample were estimated from amplification of reference gene primers within the assay. To quantify the absolute abundance of each unique TCRbeta CDR3 rearrangement, sequence reads were collapsed and filtered. Productive Simpson clonality was computed per sample as the square root of Simpson's diversity index over productive rearrangements. TCRdb provides this immuneACCESS table in a form limited to in-frame rearrangements. Some clones are lacking; in checked studies, under half of them reflect an unresolved V gene, and why the rest are absent is not known. The DNA was the basis for D and trimming; V, J and clone size are from that table. The sample table records about 140,000 clones; about 84% of these occur just once. Jointly, the top ten make up about 6.4% of the sample.

Comments on this clone: The antigen it binds to is not known. It has no much larger one-base neighbor in the sample; base qualities were not kept.

The CDR3 runs 14 residues from the cysteine to the phenylalanine. The kept DNA is CDR3 alone, 42 bases in frame from the first base. The germline V gene sets CDR1 to SGHRS and CDR2 to YFSETQ. V is pruned by 4 bases and J by 8 bases, leaving 7 bases of the junction without a gene match. The material sequenced was peripheral blood. The chain links TRBV5-1 with TRBJ2-1; 9 bases in the middle match TRBD1. The source of this sequence is a human donor in a cohort sampled during active COVID-19. CDR3 protein: CASSRDRVGDEQFF. In nucleotide form, the sequence is TGCGCCAGCAGCCGGGACAGGGTGGGCGATGAGCAGTTCTTC.